The next 28 T cell receptor beta chains were all read from a single sample in a study of neoadjuvant nivolumab and ipilimumab in lung cancer. Only in-frame clones appear in the TCRdb table, and some are missing; sequencing was by immunoSEQ multiplex PCR. This table has under 50,000 clones, around 88% appearing once. This specimen consisted of blood, obtained before neoadjuvant nivolumab, alone or with ipilimumab. The receptor set was obtained from an adult with non-small cell lung cancer. Some clones in this sample may be carry-over from other donors' samples.

V gene TRBV19 combines with J gene TRBJ2-4; D not certain. Per germline, CDR1 LNHDA and CDR2 SQIVND (reference sequence). Trimming shortened V by 3 bases and J by 6 bases, and 15 bases separated the two germline ends. The CDR3 has 15 residues. Here the CDR3 DNA reads TGTGCCAGTAGTATTGACGCTAGTGGGCGAAACATTCAGTACTTC. Translating it yields CASSIDASGRNIQYF.

This clone was seen only once. The chain joins TRBV5-4 to TRBJ2-1; no clear D. The germline gives CDR1 SGHNT, CDR2 YYREEE (reference sequence). Trimming left V 2 bases short and J 5 bases short, with 11 bases between. This CDR3 has 14 residues. The CDR3 nucleotides are TGTGCCAGCAGCTTCGGACGCCGGGACAATGAGCAGTTCTTC. It encodes CASSFGRRDNEQFF.

V usage is TRBV18 and J usage is TRBJ1-1; D is unclear. The CDR3 spans 15 residues. Trimming took off 5 bases at V and 1 base at J, with 14 bases between the two ends. The germline V gene encodes CDR1 KGHSH and CDR2 LQKENI. The CDR3 DNA is TGTGCCAGCTCATTCGGGCTTCTTAGGAACACTGAAGCTTTCTTT. Its protein product is CASSFGLLRNTEAFF.

J is TRBJ1-1 and V is TRBV6-5, with D perhaps TRBD1 (5 bases). Germline V CDR1 and CDR2: MNHEY, SVGAGI. The length of the CDR3 is 15 residues. Trimming shortened V by 0 bases and J by 1 base, and 9 bases separated the two germline ends. The CDR3 here is CASSYSQRGNTEAFF. The CDR3 nucleotides read TGTGCCAGCAGTTACTCACAGAGGGGGAACACTGAAGCTTTCTTT.

The J gene is TRBJ2-7, the V gene TRBV5-1, with TRBD2 identical over 10 bases. Trimming took 5 bases from V and 7 from J; bases not matched to a gene: 12. Germline assignment: CDR1 SGHRS and CDR2 YFSETQ. This CDR3 region has 15 residues. CDR3: CASSVGTSAFWEQYF. The CDR3 coding sequence is TGCGCCAGCAGTGTTGGGACTAGCGCCTTCTGGGAGCAGTACTTC.

By share of the sample, this clone is medium-sized. V gene TRBV5-1 combines with J gene TRBJ2-7, with TRBD1 as a possible D gene (6 bases). Trimming left V 3 bases short and J 2 bases short, with 9 bases between. This CDR3 has 13 amino acids. Looked up from germline, CDR1 is SGHRS and CDR2 is YFSETQ. The chain's CDR3 is CASSWDKTYEQYF. CDR3 nucleotide sequence: TGCGCCAGCAGCTGGGACAAGACCTACGAGCAGTACTTC.

The chain couples TRBV7-2 to TRBJ1-5; no clear D. V lost 5 bases and J lost 3, with 8 bases in between. The CDR3 is 13 residues long. The germline CDR1 and CDR2 sequences are SGHTA and FQGNSA. CDR3 sequence reads: CASSLSFNQPQHF. CDR3 DNA sequence: TGTGCCAGCAGCCTTTCCTTCAATCAGCCCCAGCATTTT.

This chain joins TRBV5-4 and TRBJ2-3; D is unclear. CDR1 and CDR2 from the germline V gene are SGHNT and YYREEE (reference sequence). The CDR3 totals 12 residues. V shed 2 bases and J shed 1 base, with 2 bases lying between them. CDR3 loop: CASSLRTDTQYF. CDR3 in DNA: TGTGCCAGCAGCTTACGCACAGATACGCAGTATTTT.

DNA for the CDR3: TGTGCCAGCCACACGCATCCAGGGGAAACCGGGGAGCTGTTTTTT. It is translated as CASHTHPGETGELFF. The chain recombines TRBV5-5 with TRBJ2-2; a possible D gene is TRBD1 (6 bases). Trimming cost V 7 bases and J 5 bases, with 18 bases left between them. The germline gives CDR1 SGHKS, CDR2 YYEKEE (reference sequence). The CDR3 runs 15 residues. Together with reference TRBV5-5 and TRBJ2-2, the CDR3 gives the full variable domain: DAGVTQSPTHLIKTRGQQVTLRCSPISGHKSVSWYQQVLGQGPQFIFQYYEKEERGRGNFPDRFSARQFPNYSSELNVNALLLGDSALYLCASHTHPGETGELFFGEGSRLTVL.

The chain couples TRBV19 to TRBJ2-6, with D perhaps TRBD1 (6 bases). Germline V lookup: CDR1 LNHDA, CDR2 SQIVND (reference sequence). Trimming stripped 4 bases from V and 0 bases from J, with 13 bases between. The CDR3 totals 17 residues. The CDR3 reads CASSTTGTTSGANVLTF. Written as DNA, the CDR3 is TGTGCCAGTAGTACAACCGGGACAACCTCTGGGGCCAACGTCCTGACTTTC.

Concerning this clone itself: Other nucleotide sequences in the sample specify the same CDR3. This chain connects TRBV11-2 to TRBJ2-3, with TRBD2 as a possible D gene (6 bases). There are 16 residues in the CDR3. From germline, CDR1 is SGHAT and CDR2 FQNNGV. V was trimmed by 5 bases and J by 0 bases, leaving 15 bases between them. The CDR3 sequence: CASSPLGGTSTDTQYF. The CDR3 DNA is TGTGCCAGCAGCCCCCTGGGTGGGACTAGCACAGATACGCAGTATTTT. The full variable domain, completed using reference TRBV11-2 and TRBJ2-3, is EAGVAQSPRYKIIEKRQSVAFWCNPISGHATLYWYQQILGQGPKLLIQFQNNGVVDDSQLPKDRFSAERLKGVDSTLKIQPAKLEDSAVYLCASSPLGGTSTDTQYFGPGTRLTVL.

V usage is TRBV18 and J usage is TRBJ2-3; D may match TRBD1 or TRBD2 (5 bases each). Germline CDR1 KGHSH, CDR2 LQKENI. V lost 3 bases and J lost 1, with 8 bases in between. The CDR3 contains 14 residues. CDR3 coding DNA: TGTGCCAGCTCACCTCAGGGACGCACAGATACGCAGTATTTT. Its translation is CASSPQGRTDTQYF.

The chain's CDR3 is CASSSSGLINYNEQFF. In nucleotides, the CDR3 is TGTGCCAGCAGCTCTTCCGGTCTCATAAATTACAATGAGCAGTTCTTC. The V gene is TRBV5-5, the J gene TRBJ2-1, with no clear D. This CDR3 is 16 amino acids long. Trimming took off 3 bases at V and 4 bases at J, with 17 bases between the two ends. CDR1 and CDR2 (germline): SGHKS, YYEKEE (reference sequence).

The rearrangement joins TRBV5-8 to TRBJ2-7; 7 bases align to TRBD1. The CDR3 loop spans 15 amino acids. The V segment lost 0 bases and the J segment 5 bases; nucleotides outside the gene matches: 8. Germline CDR1 is SGHTS and CDR2 is YDEGEE. The CDR3 spells CASSLAKGARNEQYF. CDR3 bases: TGTGCCAGCAGCTTGGCCAAGGGGGCTAGAAACGAGCAGTACTTC.

The chain is built from TRBV2 and TRBJ2-1; no firm D call. Deletions cut 6 bases from V and 10 bases from J, with 13 bases between. The CDR3 length is 12 residues. Germline CDR1 reads SNHLY; CDR2 reads FYNNEI. DNA of the CDR3: TGTGCCAGCAGAATGCTGGTAAGGGAGCAGTTCTTC. Its protein product is CASRMLVREQFF.

The V gene is TRBV29-1, the J gene TRBJ1-1; a weak D match, TRBD1 (6 bases). V lost 6 bases, J lost 6 bases, and 20 bases lay in between. The CDR3 is 14 residues long. Germline CDR1 is SQVTM and CDR2 is ANQGSEA. The CDR3 DNA sequence: TGCAGCGTCGACCAGGGGCAGTCGCGTTCTGAAGCTTTCTTT. It translates to CSVDQGQSRSEAFF.

The V call is TRBV6-1, the J call TRBJ2-1; D remains ambiguous. In germline, CDR1 is MNHNS, CDR2 SASEGT. CDR3 length: 11 residues. Trimming took 5 bases from V and 8 from J, leaving 7 bases between them. The CDR3 is CASSMIDEQFF. The CDR3, as DNA: TGTGCCAGCAGTATGATTGATGAGCAGTTCTTC.

This clone was seen just once. The chain employs TRBV5-1 and TRBJ2-1, with 7 bases lining up with TRBD1. J gave up 6 bases and V 0 bases, and 6 bases lay outside the gene matches. The length of the CDR3 is 15 residues. The germline CDR1 and CDR2 sequences are SGHRS and YFSETQ. The CDR3 protein is CASSLGQGSGNEQFF. The CDR3 nucleotides are TGCGCCAGCAGCTTGGGACAGGGATCGGGCAATGAGCAGTTCTTC.

This clone was counted once. The chain joins TRBV15 to TRBJ2-3; 8 bases map to TRBD2. Germline V gene data show CDR1 as LNHNV and CDR2 as YYDKDF (reference sequence). The CDR3 is 14 amino acids. With V trimmed by 11 bases and J by 2 bases, 9 bases remained unmatched. CDR3 amino acids: CAAQREGLTDTQYF. The DNA of the CDR3 is TGTGCCGCCCAACGGGAGGGACTCACAGATACGCAGTATTTT.

V gene TRBV30 combines with J gene TRBJ1-1; TRBD1 matches 7 bases. The CDR3 has 13 residues. Germline CDR1 GTSNPN, CDR2 SVGIG (reference sequence). V was pared by 2 bases and J by 10 bases, with 10 bases of the junction left unmatched. The CDR3 reads CAWSYTGALRAFF. CDR3 DNA sequence: TGTGCCTGGAGTTACACAGGGGCACTTCGAGCTTTCTTT.

This sequence joins TRBV7-2 and TRBJ1-4; no firm D call. The CDR3 has 16 amino acids. Germline lookup yields CDR1 SGHTA and CDR2 FQGNSA. Trimming shortened V by 2 bases and J by 0 bases, and 10 bases separated the two germline ends. The CDR3 spells CASSLNSPATNEKLFF. CDR3 sequence (DNA): TGTGCCAGCAGCTTAAACTCTCCTGCAACTAATGAAAAACTGTTTTTT. The variable domain in full, with the rest retrieved from reference TRBV7-2 and TRBJ1-4, is GAGVSQSPSNKVTEKGKDVELRCDPISGHTALYWYRQSLGQGLEFLIYFQGNSAPDKSGLPSDRFSAERTGGSVSTLTIQRTQQEDSAVYLCASSLNSPATNEKLFFGSGTQLSVL.

This rearrangement joins TRBV5-4 to TRBJ2-7; no reliable D call. Trimming cost V 0 bases and J 0 bases, with 7 bases left between them. The CDR3 length is 14 residues. In germline, CDR1 is SGHNT, CDR2 YYREEE (reference sequence). DNA for the CDR3: TGTGCCAGCAGCTTGGTTGATGGCTCCTACGAGCAGTACTTC. This encodes CASSLVDGSYEQYF. The variable domain in full, completed from reference TRBV5-4 and TRBJ2-7, reads ETGVTQSPTHLIKTRGQQVTLRCSSQSGHNTVSWYQQALGQGPQFIFQYYREEENGRGNFPPRFSGLQFPNYSSELNVNALELDDSALYLCASSLVDGSYEQYFGPGTRLTVT.

The J gene is TRBJ1-3, the V gene TRBV5-1, with D possibly matching TRBD1 (5 bases). With 4 bases removed from V and 0 bases from J, the gap between germline ends came to 8 bases. The germline CDR1 and CDR2 sequences are SGHRS and YFSETQ. CDR3 size: 14 residues. CDR3 sequence (DNA): TGCGCCAGCAGCCGGGGCAGCTCTGGAAACACCATATATTTT. It encodes CASSRGSSGNTIYF.

V gene TRBV7-3 combines with J gene TRBJ2-3, with D perhaps assigned TRBD1 or TRBD2 (5 bases each). CDR3 length equals 14 residues. Trimming shortened V by 5 bases and J by 6 bases, and 15 bases separated the two germline ends. Germline lookup yields CDR1 SGHTA and CDR2 FQGTGA. The CDR3 spells CASSPGTARDTQYF. CDR3 in DNA: TGTGCCAGCAGCCCGGGGACGGCCCGGGATACGCAGTATTTT.

The chain joins TRBV11-2 to TRBJ2-3, with D possibly matching TRBD2 (6 bases). The germline gives CDR1 SGHAT, CDR2 FQNNGV. V was cut by 1 base and J by 1 base, with 18 bases left in between. The length of the CDR3 is 18 residues. The CDR3 coding sequence is TGTGCCAGCAGCTTAGTACCGGCGGGATATGAGGGCACAGATACGCAGTATTTT. Protein: CASSLVPAGYEGTDTQYF.

The V call is TRBV12-5, the J call TRBJ2-1; 10 nucleotides align to TRBD2. V gave up 0 bases and J gave up 7 bases; unmatched junction bases: 3. The CDR3 runs 15 residues. The germline V gene has CDR1 LGHNT and CDR2 FRNRAP. The CDR3 here is CASGLVLAGSNEQFF. In DNA form, the CDR3 reads TGTGCTAGTGGTTTGGTACTAGCGGGAAGTAATGAGCAGTTCTTC.

The J gene is TRBJ1-2, the V gene TRBV6-6; TRBD1 matches at 8 bases. V shed 5 bases, J shed 6 bases, and the junction held 5 bases outside the gene matches. The CDR3 covers 13 residues. Germline CDR1 is MNHNY and CDR2 is SVGAGI (reference sequence). The CDR3 reads CASSEDRAHGYTF. Written as DNA, the CDR3 is TGTGCCAGCAGTGAGGACAGGGCCCATGGCTACACCTTC.

The chain joins TRBV2 to TRBJ2-1; 7 nucleotides line up with TRBD2. The length of the CDR3 is 13 residues. Germline lookup yields CDR1 SNHLY and CDR2 FYNNEI. With V trimmed by 6 bases and J by 4 bases, 3 bases remained unmatched. In nucleotides, the CDR3 is TGTGCCAGCAGACGGGAGGCGTACAATGAGCAGTTCTTC. Its translation is CASRREAYNEQFF.